This T cell receptor beta chain derives from a study of cytomegalovirus exposure and HLA in healthy donors. Whole-study results and caveats: The HLA-A and HLA-B alleles of most subjects were reportedly predicted accurately from TCR beta sequences.

Regarding this clone: No antigen is known for it.

Primers included in the PCR were 60 Vbeta and 13 Jbeta primers. Clones were read by immunoSEQ multiplex PCR, and TCRdb kept only the in-frame ones, dropping some. The table has fewer than 200,000 clones, around 72% seen once. The donors, nominally healthy at sampling, likely had unrecorded immune exposures. What was sequenced was PBMCs. This receptor was taken from a young man in good health and CMV-seronegative.

The DNA of the CDR3 is TGTGCCAGCAGCGCCCCTCCGGGGGGCACAGATACGCAGTATTTT. It codes for CASSAPPGGTDTQYF. The chain uses TRBV9 and TRBJ2-3, with D possibly matching TRBD2 (6 bases). Trimming removed 3 bases at V and 1 base at J, with 12 bases between. Germline V gene lookup returns CDR1 SGDLS and CDR2 YYNGEE. The CDR3 runs to 15 residues. Full variable domain (missing parts from reference TRBV9 and TRBJ2-3): DSGVTQTPKHLITATGQRVTLRCSPRSGDLSVYWYQQSLDQGLQFLIQYYNGEERAKGNILERFSAQQFPDLHSELNLSSLELGDSALYFCASSAPPGGTDTQYFGPGTRLTVL.